This T cell receptor (beta chain) was retrieved from a study of CD8+CD57+ T cells in acquired aplastic anemia. For the study at large: Mean yield of DNA from sorted CD4+ and CD8+ cells was 2.5 to 4 ug. Study results and caveats: Patients had twenty-nine CD8+ CDR3 sequences in common with controls (the shared set).

The V segment lost 2 bases and the J segment 3 bases; nucleotides outside the gene matches: 10. Per the germline V gene, CDR1 is LNHDA and CDR2 is SQIVND (reference sequence). This CDR3 is built from 18 residues. It was genomic DNA that served as the template for profiling TCR beta VDJ and CDR3. One entry per CDR3 protein results from TCRdb running MiXCR on the reads. The profile covers 200,000 or so distinct CDR3 sequences, with roughly 53% appearing a single time and less than 20% taken by the ten largest. Sequenced patients had shown CD8+CD57+ cell expansion by flow cytometry. Each of the patients presented with severe acquired aplastic anemia. At blood sampling, none of the patients had yet received therapy. In its sample, this clonotype was seen a few times. As yet, its antigen is unknown.

The sample was sorted CD4+, CD8+, or CD8+CD57+ T cells (not recorded which) from PBMCs. The gene calls are TRBV19 and TRBJ1-1, with 12 nucleotides matching TRBD1. The sequence was obtained from a human donor with aplastic anemia. DNA for the CDR3: TGTGCCAGTAGTATATATTTAGGGACAGGGGGCGCGGACACTGAAGCTTTCTTT. Translation: CASSIYLGTGGADTEAFF. The whole variable domain, remainder taken from reference TRBV19 and TRBJ1-1, is DGGITQSPKYLFRKEGQNVTLSCEQNLNHDAMYWYRQDPGQGLRLIYYSQIVNDFQKGDIAEGYSVSREKKESFPLTVTSAQKNPTAFYLCASSIYLGTGGADTEAFFGQGTRLTVV.